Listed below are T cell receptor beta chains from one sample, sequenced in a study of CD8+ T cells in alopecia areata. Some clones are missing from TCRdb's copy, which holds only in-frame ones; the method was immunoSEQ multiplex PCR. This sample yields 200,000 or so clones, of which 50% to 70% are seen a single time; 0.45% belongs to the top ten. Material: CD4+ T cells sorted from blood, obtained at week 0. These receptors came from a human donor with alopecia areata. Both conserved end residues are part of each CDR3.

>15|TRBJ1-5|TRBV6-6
CASSWTGGEGGPQHF
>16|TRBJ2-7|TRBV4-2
CASSHWWTAKTYEQYF
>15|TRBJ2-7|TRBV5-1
CASSPGHMISYEQYF
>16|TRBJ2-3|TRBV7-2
CASSFGLAGGRGTQYF
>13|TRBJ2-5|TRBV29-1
CVGRDPGRETQYF
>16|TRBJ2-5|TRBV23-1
CASSQETEGRAETQYF
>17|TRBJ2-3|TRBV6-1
CASSEARRASPTDTQYF
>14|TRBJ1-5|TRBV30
CAWSSSGGNQPQHF
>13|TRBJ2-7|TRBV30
CAWSGGMVDEQYF
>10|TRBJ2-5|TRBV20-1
CSTGRETQYF
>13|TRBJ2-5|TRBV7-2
CASRGLAGETQYF
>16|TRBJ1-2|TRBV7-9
CASSLGQGEGYDGYTF
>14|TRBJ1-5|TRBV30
CAWSRGYSNQPQHF